This T cell receptor beta chain is drawn from a study of blood T cell repertoires in COVID-19 (TCRdb year 2020). About the investigation overall: Collaborator samples came from the United States, Italy and Spain and covered acute and convalescent phases of COVID-19. The material from the prospective study consisted of cDNA or gDNA derived from T cells, B-cell-depleted T cells, or PBMCs. Subjects who had been exposed to COVID-19, were actively infected with it, or had recovered from it provided the deeply sampled blood TCRbeta repertoires that made up the dataset. The repertoires were made available in a free public database intended to serve as a resource for research on the immune response to SARS-CoV-2. The samples were drawn from the first 160 participants of the ongoing ImmuneRACE study and from about 1,200 subjects provided by 6 global collaborators. The sample metadata nearly always contained a de-identified subject ID, COVID-19 status, age in years and sex. Where HLA class I and class II types were available, the types were taken from metadata supplied by the sample provider, not from assay-based typing. Findings and caveats that apply to the study as a whole: How much clinical and demographic metadata was included differed by source and by participant, and the metadata was provided uncurated.

Counted from cysteine to phenylalanine, this CDR3 has 15 amino acids. Just CDR3 DNA is preserved here, 45 bases in frame from base 1. Reading the germline V gene gives CDR1 SGHRS and CDR2 YFSETQ. Relative to germline, V is missing 4 bases and J is missing 4 bases, with 8 bases of the junction outside any gene match. As to this clone: Its binding antigen is unknown. No base quality information exists; no much larger clone differs at one position.

TCRbeta CDR3 regions were amplified from genomic DNA using the immunoSEQ Assay, a bias-controlled multiplex PCR. Concerning the study's data processing: Nucleated cell counts per sample were estimated from amplification of reference gene primers within the assay. Sequence reads were collapsed and filtered to measure the absolute abundance of every unique TCRbeta CDR3 rearrangement. Productive Simpson clonality was computed per sample as the square root of Simpson's diversity index over productive rearrangements. The immuneACCESS repertoire file appears here via TCRdb, limited to in-frame rearrangements. These files lack a portion of the clones; in checked studies, under half of the deficit traces to unresolved V genes, and the cause of the others is not known. V, J and clone size are those of that table, while D and trimming were read from the DNA. The sample table lists about 150,000 clones, approximately 86% of them with a count of one. More than 2% of the sample rests with the top ten.

Whole blood was collected in K2EDTA tubes by collaborating institutions according to the institutions' own protocols. For TCRbeta analysis, collaborator samples were shipped as frozen whole blood, as isolated PBMCs, or as DNA extracted from either sample type. The chain couples TRBV5-1 to TRBJ1-3, and 7 junction bases match TRBD1. Sequences were obtained from peripheral blood. This TCR was recovered from a woman aged 70-85 years with acute or convalescent COVID-19. The CDR3 loop reads CASSTTGVGGNTIYF. The bases are TGCGCCAGCAGCACTACAGGGGTTGGAGGAAACACCATATATTTT.